This T cell receptor (beta chain) originates from a study of cytomegalovirus exposure and HLA in healthy donors. Study results and caveats: Reports credit the classifier with highly specific, highly sensitive diagnosis of cytomegalovirus status. Rarity marked most TCR sequences, yet some public TCRs occurred in many donors. A subsequent analysis found that TCR clusters from the first cohort also tended to co-occur in the approximately 110 validation repertoires, with about 94% of cluster scores above 0.

The donors were part of the roughly 130-subject validation cohort, which stood apart from the 666-subject first cohort. V was shortened by 9 bases and J by 0 bases, with 11 bases between the two germline ends. Germline V lookup: CDR1 MNHEY, CDR2 SMNVEV (reference sequence). The CDR3 is 14 residues long. Notes on this clone: What it binds is unknown.

The table came from immunoSEQ multiplex PCR; TCRdb's copy has only in-frame clones and leaves some out. The sample holds roughly 130,000 clones, 86% seen once. The TCR was taken from a man aged 18 to 30 in good health and CMV-seronegative. Sequenced material: PBMCs. The chain combines TRBV27 with TRBJ2-2, with TRBD1 as a possible D gene (6 bases). CDR3 in DNA: TGTGCCAGTGGGGGCAGCTCGAACACCGGGGAGCTGTTTTTT. Its translation is CASGGSSNTGELFF.